The following is a T cell receptor (beta chain) sequence with its context. This specimen comes from a study of blood T cell repertoires in COVID-19. Overall study context: From T cells, B-cell-depleted T cells, or PBMCs came the material, which was cDNA or gDNA.

Looked up from germline, CDR1 is SNHLY and CDR2 is FYNNEI. The CDR3 is 16 residues long. With V trimmed by 1 base and J by 9 bases, 12 bases remained unmatched. Per the original methods: By means of reference gene primer amplification, nucleated cell counts were estimated. The repertoire was sequenced with immunoSEQ multiplex PCR; TCRdb's copy has only in-frame clones and lacks some. The V and J calls and clone size are taken from that table; D and trimming were inferred from the DNA. The sample yields about 97,000 clones, about 80% seen once. The chain has TRBV2 and TRBJ2-1, with 7 bases that match TRBD1. The TCR originated in a man in his 70s with acute or convalescent COVID-19. Specimen: peripheral blood. CDR3 amino acids: CASSEVPSTGLGEQFF. The CDR3 coding sequence is TGTGCCAGCAGTGAAGTCCCCTCGACAGGGTTGGGTGAGCAGTTCTTC.